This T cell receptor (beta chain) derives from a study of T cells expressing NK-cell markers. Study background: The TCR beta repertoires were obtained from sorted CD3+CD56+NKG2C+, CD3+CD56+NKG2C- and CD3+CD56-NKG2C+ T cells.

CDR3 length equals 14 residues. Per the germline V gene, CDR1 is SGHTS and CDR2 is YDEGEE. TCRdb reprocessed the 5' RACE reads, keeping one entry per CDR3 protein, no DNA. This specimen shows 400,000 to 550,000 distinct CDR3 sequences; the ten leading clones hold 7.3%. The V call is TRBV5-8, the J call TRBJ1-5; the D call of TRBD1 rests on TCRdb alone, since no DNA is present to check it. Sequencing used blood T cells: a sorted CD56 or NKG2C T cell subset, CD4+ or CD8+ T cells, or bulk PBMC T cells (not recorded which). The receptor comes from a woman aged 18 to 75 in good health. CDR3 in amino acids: CASSTDGGNQPQHF.